The 20 T cell receptor beta chains below were found in one sample sequenced in a study of OX40 agonist ivuxolimab in advanced cancers. This table comes from immunoSEQ multiplex PCR, and its TCRdb copy is limited to in-frame clones, with some not included. The data show 70,000 to 95,000 clones, about four fifths seen once. The source was CD4+ or CD8+ T cells sorted from blood, collected in a trial of the OX40 agonist ivuxolimab. The receptors originated from an adult with an advanced solid tumor such as melanoma, head and neck, liver or kidney cancer.

The J gene is TRBJ1-1, the V gene TRBV7-2; unclear D gene. There are 16 residues in the CDR3. V lost 1 base and J 6 bases, leaving 18 bases between the germline ends. Germline CDR1 and CDR2: SGHTA and FQGNSA. The CDR3 region is CASSLGPGGVMAEAFF. CDR3 DNA sequence: TGTGCCAGCAGCTTAGGGCCCGGCGGGGTCATGGCTGAAGCTTTCTTT.

The chain links TRBV28 to TRBJ2-7; the D call may be TRBD1 or TRBD2 (5 bases each). With 5 bases removed from V and 3 bases from J, the gap between germline ends came to 20 bases. CDR1 and CDR2 from the germline V gene are MDHEN and SYDVKM. This CDR3 is built from 16 residues. The CDR3 sequence: CASSPGPLAGNYEQYF. CDR3 in DNA: TGTGCCAGCAGTCCGGGACCTCTGGCTGGTAACTACGAGCAGTACTTC. Variable domain in full (rest from reference TRBV28 and TRBJ2-7): DVKVTQSSRYLVKRTGEKVFLECVQDMDHENMFWYRQDPGLGLRLIYFSYDVKMKEKGDIPEGYSVSREKKERFSLILESASTNQTSMYLCASSPGPLAGNYEQYFGPGTRLTVT.

Turning to this clone: Other DNA variants within this sample encode the same CDR3. This chain connects TRBV19 to TRBJ1-4; 9 bases match TRBD1. V lost 3 bases and J lost 4; bases outside the gene matches: 3. Germline V gene data show CDR1 as LNHDA and CDR2 as SQIVND (reference sequence). The CDR3 is 15 amino acids. CDR3 bases: TGTGCCAGTAGTATCGGGACAGGGATTAATGAAAAACTGTTTTTT. Protein: CASSIGTGINEKLFF.

The chain is built from TRBV19 and TRBJ1-1; D not certain. The CDR3 contains 14 residues. The germline V gene encodes CDR1 LNHDA and CDR2 SQIVND (reference sequence). Trimming removed 3 bases at V and 1 base at J, with 9 bases between. The CDR3 here is CASSMEEGNTEAFF. The CDR3 DNA reads TGTGCCAGTAGTATGGAGGAGGGGAACACTGAAGCTTTCTTT.

The V and J genes are TRBV19 and TRBJ2-7, with 10 bases aligning to TRBD1. Trimming cost V 3 bases and J 1 base; bases outside gene matches: 6. Looked up from germline, CDR1 is LNHDA and CDR2 is SQIVND (reference sequence). This CDR3 is 16 amino acids long. The DNA for the CDR3 is TGTGCCAGTAGTATGGGTGTGGGACAGGGGTCCTACGAGCAGTACTTC. Protein sequence: CASSMGVGQGSYEQYF.

The rearrangement uses TRBV5-4 and TRBJ1-6; D might be TRBD1 (6 bases). The CDR3 spans 14 residues. Trimming removed 5 bases at V and 10 bases at J, with 16 bases between. The germline gives CDR1 SGHNT, CDR2 YYREEE (reference sequence). The CDR3 nucleotides are TGTGCCAGCAGACCACTTAACAGGGAATCACCCCTCCACTTT. This translates into CASRPLNRESPLHF.

This rearrangement joins TRBV5-6 to TRBJ2-6; D is tentatively TRBD1 or TRBD2 (6 bases each). V lost 4 bases to trimming and J lost 2 bases, with 10 bases between them. The CDR3 sequence is 15 residues long. Germline CDR1 and CDR2: SGHDT and YYEEEE. CDR3 DNA sequence: TGTGCCAGCAGCCGTAGGGGGGCTGGGGCCAACGTCCTGACTTTC. As protein: CASSRRGAGANVLTF. The full variable domain, with the rest looked up from reference TRBV5-6 and TRBJ2-6, is DAGVTQSPTHLIKTRGQQVTLRCSPKSGHDTVSWYQQALGQGPQFIFQYYEEEERQRGNFPDRFSGHQFPNYSSELNVNALLLGDSALYLCASSRRGAGANVLTFGAGSRLTVL.

V and J are TRBV29-1 and TRBJ2-2, with 11 bases that match TRBD1. The CDR3 has 15 amino acids. In germline, CDR1 is SQVTM, CDR2 ANQGSEA. CDR3 sequence (DNA): TGCGCTGGACAGGGGGCTATCGGGAGGACCGGGGAGCTGTTTTTT. Residues: CAGQGAIGRTGELFF.

This clone appeared a few times. The J gene is TRBJ1-5, the V gene TRBV18, with D unresolved. Trimming removed 2 bases from V and 0 bases from J, with 5 bases in between. Per germline, CDR1 KGHSH and CDR2 LQKENI. This CDR3 has 14 amino acids. The CDR3 loop is CASSPAYSNQPQHF. The CDR3 DNA follows: TGTGCCAGCTCACCAGCCTATAGCAATCAGCCCCAGCATTTT.

This clone was observed a few times. V gene TRBV5-1 combines with J gene TRBJ2-2; D not certain. Looked up from germline, CDR1 is SGHRS and CDR2 is YFSETQ. V dropped 0 bases and J dropped 4 bases, with 4 bases sitting between them. The CDR3 runs 13 residues. CDR3 coding DNA: TGCGCCAGCAGCTTGGATATCACCGGGGAGCTGTTTTTT. The encoded protein is CASSLDITGELFF.

This clone was picked up one time. DNA for the CDR3: TGTGCCAGCAGCTTAGATGGGGATGCACAGTACTTC. Translating it yields CASSLDGDAQYF. V usage is TRBV11-2 and J usage is TRBJ2-5; D is uncertain. This CDR3 has 12 residues. V dropped 0 bases and J dropped 11 bases, with 10 bases sitting between them. Germline values: CDR1 SGHAT, CDR2 FQNNGV.

The rearrangement links TRBV10-2 to TRBJ2-3; 7 nucleotides match TRBD2. The trim removed 3 bases at V and 3 bases at J, leaving 9 bases unmatched. This CDR3 is 16 amino acids long. CDR1 is WSHSY and CDR2 is SAAADI in the germline V gene. In nucleotides, the CDR3 is TGCGCCAGCAGTGATCGGGCGGGAGAGGGAACAGATACGCAGTATTTT. Its translation is CASSDRAGEGTDTQYF.

The chain employs TRBV11-3 and TRBJ2-7, with 7 bases lining up with TRBD1. The CDR3 covers 16 residues. Germline CDR1 SGHNT, CDR2 YENEEA. V dropped 2 bases and J dropped 2; count of bases not matched to a gene: 9. The DNA of the CDR3 is TGTGCCAGCAGCTTAAGATTAGAGACAGGGACCTACGAGCAGTACTTC. Translation gives CASSLRLETGTYEQYF. The whole variable domain, remainder taken from reference TRBV11-3 and TRBJ2-7, is EAGVVQSPRYKIIEKKQPVAFWCNPISGHNTLYWYLQNLGQGPELLIRYENEEAVDDSQLPKDRFSAERLKGVDSTLKIQPAELGDSAVYLCASSLRLETGTYEQYFGPGTRLTVT.

In DNA form, the CDR3 reads TGTGCCAGCAGCTTACAAGGACTAGCGGGAGGGTTCTTCGAGCAGTACTTC. It specifies CASSLQGLAGGFFEQYF. The chain joins TRBV5-6 to TRBJ2-7, with 15 bases fitting TRBD2. CDR3 length: 17 residues. V lost 2 bases to trimming and J lost 6 bases; unmatched junction nucleotides: 9. CDR1 and CDR2 (germline): SGHDT, YYEEEE.

The chain joins TRBV5-8 to TRBJ1-1, with TRBD1 identical over 7 bases. Germline-derived CDR1 and CDR2 are SGHTS and YDEGEE. The CDR3 extends over 15 amino acids. V shed 4 bases and J 2 bases; nucleotides not matched to a gene: 8. CDR3 coding DNA: TGTGCCAGCAGCCCCGGGACAGCTTATAACACTGAAGCTTTCTTT. Translating it yields CASSPGTAYNTEAFF. The full variable domain, with the rest looked up from reference TRBV5-8 and TRBJ1-1, is EAGVTQSPTHLIKTRGQQATLRCSPISGHTSVYWYQQALGLGLQFLLWYDEGEERNRGNFPPRFSGRQFPNYSSELNVNALELEDSALYLCASSPGTAYNTEAFFGQGTRLTVV.

The rearrangement links TRBV9 to TRBJ2-3; maybe TRBD2 (7 bases). Trimming took 4 bases from V and 3 from J, leaving 21 bases between them. The length of the CDR3 is 17 residues. CDR1 and CDR2 from the germline V gene are SGDLS and YYNGEE. CDR3 amino acids: CASSSNLRGAGTDTQYF. CDR3 nucleotides: TGTGCCAGCAGCTCTAATCTCCGGGGGGCCGGGACAGATACGCAGTATTTT.

This clone turned up a few times. V usage is TRBV5-5 and J usage is TRBJ2-3; possible D gene TRBD1, 6 bases. Germline values: CDR1 SGHKS, CDR2 YYEKEE (reference sequence). V was cut by 6 bases and J by 3 bases, with 14 bases left in between. The CDR3 sequence is 14 residues long. The CDR3 DNA is TGTGCCAGCAAAAGAACAGGGACAACAGATACGCAGTATTTT. Translating gives CASKRTGTTDTQYF.

V gene TRBV9 combines with J gene TRBJ2-1; D tentatively fits TRBD1 or TRBD2 (5 bases each). Germline CDR1 reads SGDLS; CDR2 reads YYNGEE. V was pared by 1 base and J by 1 base, with 9 bases between. The CDR3 is made up of 15 amino acids. As DNA, the CDR3 is TGTGCCAGCAGCGTACTTGGGGGATCCTACAATGAGCAGTTCTTC. Its protein product is CASSVLGGSYNEQFF.

The chain is built from TRBV19 and TRBJ1-1; 11 nucleotides line up with TRBD1. Trimming at V came to 4 bases and at J to 6 bases, leaving 10 bases not matched to a gene. Germline lookup yields CDR1 LNHDA and CDR2 SQIVND (reference sequence). This CDR3 comprises 16 residues. CDR3 in amino acids: CASSTSGTGGWAEAFF. The DNA of the CDR3 is TGTGCCAGTAGTACCTCCGGGACAGGGGGATGGGCTGAAGCTTTCTTT.

This clone was recorded once. This sequence joins TRBV14 and TRBJ2-3; a possible D gene is TRBD1 (5 bases). The germline V gene encodes CDR1 SGHDN and CDR2 FVKESK. This CDR3 has 17 amino acids. Trimming took off 1 base at V and 1 base at J, with 15 bases between the two ends. CDR3 nucleotides: TGTGCCAGCAGCCAAGTAAGGCCAGGGCGTGGCACAGATACGCAGTATTTT. It is translated as CASSQVRPGRGTDTQYF. Looking up the rest from reference TRBV14 and TRBJ2-3 gives the full variable domain: EAGVTQFPSHSVIEKGQTVTLRCDPISGHDNLYWYRRVMGKEIKFLLHFVKESKQDESGMPNNRFLAERTGGTYSTLKVQPAELEDSGVYFCASSQVRPGRGTDTQYFGPGTRLTVL.